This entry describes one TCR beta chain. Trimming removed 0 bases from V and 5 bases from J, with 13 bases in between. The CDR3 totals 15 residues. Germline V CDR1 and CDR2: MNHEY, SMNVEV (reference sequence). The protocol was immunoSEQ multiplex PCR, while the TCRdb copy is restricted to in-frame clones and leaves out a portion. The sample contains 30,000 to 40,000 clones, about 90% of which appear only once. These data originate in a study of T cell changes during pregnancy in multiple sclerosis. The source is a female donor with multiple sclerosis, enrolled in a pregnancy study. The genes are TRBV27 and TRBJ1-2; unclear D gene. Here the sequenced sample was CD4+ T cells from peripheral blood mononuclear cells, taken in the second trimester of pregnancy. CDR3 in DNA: TGTGCCAGCAGTTTATCAGGCACGGCGGCGTATGGCTACACCTTC. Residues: CASSLSGTAAYGYTF.